The sequence of this TCR beta chain was determined in a study of T cells after posttransplantation cyclophosphamide. Study-wide results and limits: Donor CD8+ memory clones often dominated recipient blood repertoires at later times. Blood and skin or GI T cell repertoires showed limited TRB overlap. After PTCy, TRB diversity resembled that of CNI/methotrexate controls.

Comments on this clone: Its specificity is not known.

Treatment was busulfan-fludarabine conditioning, a marrow graft, and cyclophosphamide on days +3 and +4. Germline CDR1 reads LGHNA; CDR2 reads YNFKEQ. The CDR3 consists of 15 residues. The protocol was immunoSEQ multiplex PCR, while the TCRdb copy is restricted to in-frame clones and leaves out a portion. There are about 4,100 clones in the sample, none observed a single time. The receptor was isolated from a female patient aged 18 to 30 who received an allogeneic stem cell transplant from an unrelated donor, was CMV-positive, and had acute GVHD only. Some T cells may possibly be graft donor cells. The sequenced sample was PBMCs, obtained after allogeneic stem cell transplant with posttransplant cyclophosphamide. This chain joins TRBV4-2 and TRBJ2-5; the D gene is possibly TRBD2 (5 bases). The J call may be wrong; the DNA end is better matched by TRBJ2-7. Written as DNA, the CDR3 is TGTGCCAGCAGCCAAGATTGGACTGCCCAATACGAGCAGTACTTC. Its protein is CASSQDWTAQYEQYF.